This T cell receptor (beta chain) was sequenced for a study of cytomegalovirus exposure and HLA in healthy donors. Study details: Among the 400 or so donors who were genotyped, about 80% fell in the genetic ancestry cluster that is associated with self-reported Caucasian donors.

Comments on this clone: The antigen remains undetermined.

Findings and caveats of the study: In an earlier analysis, about 87% or about 30%: the productive usage of most TCR beta V segments.

The PCR was carried out with 60 Vbeta primers and 13 Jbeta primers. Study processing details: A later analysis tallied 87 million or so unique TCR beta chains, approximately 11 million of them shared. This table comes from immunoSEQ multiplex PCR, and its TCRdb copy is limited to in-frame clones, with some not included. V, J and clone size were drawn from that table, and D and trimming were deduced from the DNA. The sample yields about 200,000 clones, nearly 80% seen once. Germline-derived CDR1 and CDR2 are SEHNR and FQNEAQ (reference sequence). The CDR3 is 15 amino acids. Germline trimming cut 0 bases from V and 8 bases from J; bases unmatched to any gene: 6.

The V gene is TRBV7-9, the J gene TRBJ2-1; 8 positions agree with TRBD1. The sequenced sample was PBMCs. The TCR sequence derives from a young man in good health and CMV-seronegative. The DNA for the CDR3 is TGTGCCAGCAGCTTAGCAGGCAGGGGGCGCGATGAGCAGTTCTTC. This gives the protein CASSLAGRGRDEQFF.